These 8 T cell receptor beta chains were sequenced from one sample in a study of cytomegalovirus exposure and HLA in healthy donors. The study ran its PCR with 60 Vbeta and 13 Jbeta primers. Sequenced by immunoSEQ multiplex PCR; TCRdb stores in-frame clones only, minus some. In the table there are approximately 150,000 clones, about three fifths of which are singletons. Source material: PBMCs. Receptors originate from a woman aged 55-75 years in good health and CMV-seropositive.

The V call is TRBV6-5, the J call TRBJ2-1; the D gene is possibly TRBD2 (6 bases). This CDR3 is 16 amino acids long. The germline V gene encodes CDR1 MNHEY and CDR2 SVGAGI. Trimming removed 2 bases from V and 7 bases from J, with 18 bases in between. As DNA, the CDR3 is TGTGCCAGCAGTTACGCTGCGGGGACGAGGAGGAATGAGCAGTTCTTC. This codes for CASSYAAGTRRNEQFF.

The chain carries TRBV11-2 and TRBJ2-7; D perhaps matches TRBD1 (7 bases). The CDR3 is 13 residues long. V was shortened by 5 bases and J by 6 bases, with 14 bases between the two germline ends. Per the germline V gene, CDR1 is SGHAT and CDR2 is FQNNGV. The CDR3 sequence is CASSQDQGGEQYF. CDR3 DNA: TGTGCCAGCAGCCAAGACCAGGGGGGCGAGCAGTACTTC.

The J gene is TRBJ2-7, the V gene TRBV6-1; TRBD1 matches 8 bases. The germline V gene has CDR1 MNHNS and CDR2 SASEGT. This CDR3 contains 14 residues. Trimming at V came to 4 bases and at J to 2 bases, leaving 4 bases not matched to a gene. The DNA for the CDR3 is TGTGCCAGCAGTGGGACAGGGTTAACCTACGAGCAGTACTTC. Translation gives CASSGTGLTYEQYF.

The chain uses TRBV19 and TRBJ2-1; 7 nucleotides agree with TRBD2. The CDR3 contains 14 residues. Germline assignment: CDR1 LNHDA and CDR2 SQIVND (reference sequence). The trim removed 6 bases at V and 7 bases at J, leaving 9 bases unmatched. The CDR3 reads CASSTSAAGNEQFF. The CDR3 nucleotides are TGTGCCAGTAGCACTAGCGCCGCTGGGAATGAGCAGTTCTTC.

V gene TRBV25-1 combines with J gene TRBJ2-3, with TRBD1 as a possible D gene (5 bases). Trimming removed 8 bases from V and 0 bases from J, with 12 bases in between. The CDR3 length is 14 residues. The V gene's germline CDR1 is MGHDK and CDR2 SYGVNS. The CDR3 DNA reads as TGTGCCAGCTCGGACACTACTAGCACAGATACGCAGTATTTT. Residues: CASSDTTSTDTQYF.

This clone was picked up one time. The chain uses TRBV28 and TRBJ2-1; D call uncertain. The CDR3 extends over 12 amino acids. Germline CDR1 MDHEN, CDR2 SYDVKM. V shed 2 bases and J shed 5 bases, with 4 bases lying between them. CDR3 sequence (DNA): TGTGCCAGCAGTTTAGACAACAATGAGCAGTTCTTC. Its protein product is CASSLDNNEQFF.

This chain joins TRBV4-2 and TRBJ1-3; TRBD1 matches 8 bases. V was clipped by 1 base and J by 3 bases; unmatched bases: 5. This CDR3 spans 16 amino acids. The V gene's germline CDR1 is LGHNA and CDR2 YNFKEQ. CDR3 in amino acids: CASSQVQGALGNTIYF. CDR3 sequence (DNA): TGTGCCAGCAGCCAAGTTCAGGGGGCGCTTGGAAACACCATATATTTT.

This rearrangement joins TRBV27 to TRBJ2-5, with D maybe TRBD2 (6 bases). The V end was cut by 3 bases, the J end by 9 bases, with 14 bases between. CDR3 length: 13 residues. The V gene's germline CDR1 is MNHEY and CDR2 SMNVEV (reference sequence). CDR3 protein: CASSFGGPGAQYF. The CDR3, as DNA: TGTGCCAGCAGTTTTGGAGGGCCTGGGGCCCAGTACTTC.